This TCR beta chain was sequenced in a study of blood T cells in healthy people across ages. Regarding the study as a whole: With donor CMV status unknown, expanded clonotype changes were possibly confounded.

The authors ran a second PCR of 7 to 11 cycles using a sample-barcoded 5' primer and a J-beta primer mix. TCRdb re-called the 5' RACE reads with MiXCR, one entry per CDR3 protein. The sample consists of about 1.5 million distinct CDR3 sequences, 35% to 45% of them appearing once. Comments on this clonotype: The antigen is not known.

With each sample, at least 5 micrograms of total RNA were extracted. The CDR3 has 16 residues. Trimming removed 5 bases from V and 5 bases from J; junction bases left unmatched: 9. Germline CDR1 is SGHTA and CDR2 is FQGTGA. The source material was blood. This clonotype originated in a woman in her late teens or twenties in good health. V is TRBV7-3 and J is TRBJ2-2, with TRBD2 matching over 9 bases. CDR3 protein: CASSIFSGSGTGELFF. The CDR3 bases are TGTGCCAGCAGCATATTTAGCGGGAGTGGGACCGGGGAGCTGTTTTTT.